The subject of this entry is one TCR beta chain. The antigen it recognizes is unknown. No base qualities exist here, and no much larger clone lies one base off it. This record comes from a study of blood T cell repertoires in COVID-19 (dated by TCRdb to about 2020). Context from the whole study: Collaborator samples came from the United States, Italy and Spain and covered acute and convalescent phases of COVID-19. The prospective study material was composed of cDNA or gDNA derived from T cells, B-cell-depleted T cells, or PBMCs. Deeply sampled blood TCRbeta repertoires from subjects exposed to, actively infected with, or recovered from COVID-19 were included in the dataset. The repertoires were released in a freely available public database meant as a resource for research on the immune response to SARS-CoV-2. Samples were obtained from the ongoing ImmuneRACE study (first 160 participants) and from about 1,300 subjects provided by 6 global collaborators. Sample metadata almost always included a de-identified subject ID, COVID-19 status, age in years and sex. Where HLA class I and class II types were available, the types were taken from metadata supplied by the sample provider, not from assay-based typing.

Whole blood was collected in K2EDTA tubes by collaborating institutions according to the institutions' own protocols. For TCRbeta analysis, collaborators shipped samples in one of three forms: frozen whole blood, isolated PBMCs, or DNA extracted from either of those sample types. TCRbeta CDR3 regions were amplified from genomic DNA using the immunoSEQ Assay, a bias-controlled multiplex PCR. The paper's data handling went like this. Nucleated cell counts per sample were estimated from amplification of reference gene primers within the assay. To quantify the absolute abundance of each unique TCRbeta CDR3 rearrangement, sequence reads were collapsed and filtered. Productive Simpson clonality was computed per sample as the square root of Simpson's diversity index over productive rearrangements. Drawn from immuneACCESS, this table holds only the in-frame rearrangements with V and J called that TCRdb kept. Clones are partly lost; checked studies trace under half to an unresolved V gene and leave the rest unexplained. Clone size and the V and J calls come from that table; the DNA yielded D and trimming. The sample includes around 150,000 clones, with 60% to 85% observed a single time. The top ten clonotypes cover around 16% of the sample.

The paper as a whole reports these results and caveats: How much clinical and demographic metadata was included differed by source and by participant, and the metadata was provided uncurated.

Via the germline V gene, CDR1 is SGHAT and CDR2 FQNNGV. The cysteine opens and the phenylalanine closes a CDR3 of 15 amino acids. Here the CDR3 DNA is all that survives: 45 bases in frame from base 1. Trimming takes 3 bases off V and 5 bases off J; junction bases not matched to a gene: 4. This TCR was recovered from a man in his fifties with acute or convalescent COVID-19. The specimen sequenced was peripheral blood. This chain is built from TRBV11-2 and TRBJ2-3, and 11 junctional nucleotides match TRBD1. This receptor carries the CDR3 CASSFRDRGEDTQYF. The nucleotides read TGTGCCAGCAGCTTCCGGGACAGGGGGGAAGATACGCAGTATTTT.